The clone carrying this TCR beta chain came up once. The method was immunoSEQ multiplex PCR; TCRdb's version includes in-frame clones alone and lacks a portion of them. Among 200,000 or so clones listed, about 88% were seen once. This entry is derived from a study of blood T cell repertoires in COVID-19. Overall study: The United States, Italy and Spain were the sources of the acute and convalescent COVID-19 samples.

With 6 bases removed from V and 7 bases from J, the gap between germline ends came to 13 bases. Germline V gene sequence: CDR1 MNHEY, CDR2 SVGAGI. The CDR3 covers 14 residues. This receptor was obtained from a woman aged 55 to 70 with acute or convalescent COVID-19. The chain uses TRBV6-5 and TRBJ1-6; TRBD1 might be the D (5 bases). Sequencing was carried out using peripheral blood. The CDR3 region is CASSGPGGNSPLHF. CDR3 nucleotides: TGTGCCAGCAGCGGGCCGGGGGGAAATTCACCCCTCCACTTT.